Sequencing of this TCR beta chain was carried out in a study of shared clonotypes between healthy human individuals. TCRdb keeps only in-frame clones here, not all; method: immunoSEQ multiplex PCR. The data contain about 500,000 clones, more than 70% of them seen just once; the ten biggest clones take up approximately 12%. The CDR3 contains 14 residues. CDR1 and CDR2 (germline): LNHDA, SQIVND (reference sequence). J was trimmed by 3 bases and V by 4 bases; bases with no gene match: 3. The chain is built from TRBV19 and TRBJ1-5, with 7 positions matching TRBD1. The sequence derives from a woman aged 35 to 49 in good health. Some clones in this sample may be carry-over from other donors' samples. The material sequenced was PBMCs. This chain's CDR3 is CASSTGTDNQPQHF. The DNA for the CDR3 is TGTGCCAGTAGTACCGGGACAGACAATCAGCCCCAGCATTTT.